This paragraph reports one TCR beta chain. This clone was detected only a few times. The target of this receptor is not known. Qualities for individual bases were not recorded, and no much larger clone is one base off. These data are taken from a study of cytomegalovirus exposure and HLA in healthy donors (dated by TCRdb to 2017 to 2019). Background on the whole study: According to a later analysis, the 110 or so validation repertoires were produced on the same platform as the roughly 600 repertoires of the first cohort. The aim of the study was to test whether cataloging public T cell receptors could identify signatures of past pathogen exposure. A separate validation cohort of approximately 130 different subjects was used in addition to the approximately 610-subject first cohort. To predict cytomegalovirus infection status, the study combined high-throughput TCR immunosequencing, statistical association of individual TCRs with disease status, and machine learning. Summary of the overall study and its limitations: The validation cohort had no HLA typing available for a later analysis, so co-occurrence within that cohort was assessed over all 130 or so repertoires. Most TCR sequences were observed very rarely across donors, whereas some public TCRs were present in many individuals. In both the original and validation cohorts, the classifier was reported to diagnose cytomegalovirus status with high specificity and sensitivity. Three of the identified cytomegalovirus-associated TCR beta chains were confirmed in vitro to be specific for cytomegalovirus antigens. The study gave a list of about 170 TCR beta chains associated with cytomegalovirus. Subsequent analysis determined that TCRs grouped into clusters in the first cohort also showed a tendency toward co-occurrence across the 120 or so validation repertoires, and 85% to 95% of cluster scores exceeded 0. According to the authors, the approach could potentially be generalized to other disease states and immunological phenotypes.

The donors belonged to the validation cohort of approximately 130 subjects, which was separate from the 666-subject first cohort. V has 0 bases trimmed and J has 8 bases trimmed; junction bases matching no gene number 4. From the cysteine through the phenylalanine, the CDR3 covers 15 amino acids. Only the CDR3 DNA stays, 45 bases, in frame from base 1. Taken from the germline V gene, the CDR1 and CDR2 loops are MGHRA and YSYEKL. Library preparation employed the immunoSEQ multiplex PCR assay. Regarding the original processing steps: A statistical classification framework was developed to diagnose cytomegalovirus status using the catalog of TCR beta chain sequences. As stored in TCRdb, this immuneACCESS dataset retains in-frame rearrangements with V and J assigned. A fraction of the clones does not appear; measured against another copy, unresolved V genes explain less than half of the discrepancy, and the remainder lacks a known reason. V and J calls and clone size are those listed in that table; D and trimming were worked out from the DNA. Across this sample there are some 76,000 clones, with 94% seen only once. Clones ranked in the top ten supply under 1.3% of the sample.

This clonotype was obtained from a woman aged 18-29 years in good health and CMV-seronegative. This chain is built from TRBV4-1 and TRBJ2-1; TRBD2 lines up with 10 middle nucleotides. Sample: PBMCs. The DNA sequence reads TGCGCCAGCAGCCAAGAGAGCGGGGGGGCCGATGAGCAGTTCTTC. It translates as CASSQESGGADEQFF.